Following are 8 T cell receptor beta chains from one sample sequenced in a study of shared clonotypes between healthy human individuals. Clones were sequenced by immunoSEQ multiplex PCR, and TCRdb holds only the in-frame ones, with some missing. The sample has about 2 million clones, approximately 94% seen once. In the naive CD8 group, cells lacked CD45RO and were positively selected for CCR7, so terminally differentiated effector memory CD45RA+ cells were left out. The sample consisted of naive CD8+ T cells sorted from blood. Receptors were obtained from a man in his late teens or twenties in good health.

The chain joins TRBV2 to TRBJ1-1; D not certain. Germline CDR1 and CDR2: SNHLY and FYNNEI. The CDR3 covers 13 residues. Deletions cut 10 bases from V and 4 bases from J, with 16 bases between. The CDR3 sequence: CATCPDQATEAFF. The CDR3 nucleotides are TGTGCCACCTGCCCGGACCAGGCCACTGAAGCTTTCTTT.

The chain combines TRBV13 with TRBJ2-3, with D maybe TRBD2 (5 bases). This CDR3 is 12 amino acids long. The ends were cut back, 4 bases at V and 6 bases at J, with 8 bases in the middle. The germline CDR1 and CDR2 sequences are PRHDT and FYEKMQ (reference sequence). In nucleotides, the CDR3 is TGTGCCAGCAGCTCTCCGGGGGATACGCAGTATTTT. Protein: CASSSPGDTQYF. Based on the CDR3 plus reference TRBV13 and TRBJ2-3, the full variable domain is AAGVIQSPRHLIKEKRETATLKCYPIPRHDTVYWYQQGPGQDPQFLISFYEKMQSDKGSIPDRFSAQQFSDYHSELNMSSLELGDSALYFCASSSPGDTQYFGPGTRLTVL.

The J gene is TRBJ2-7, the V gene TRBV15; 11 nucleotides line up with TRBD2. Germline loops: CDR1 LNHNV, CDR2 YYDKDF (reference sequence). The trim removed 0 bases at V and 3 bases at J, leaving 16 bases unmatched. The CDR3 covers 20 residues. The CDR3 bases are TGTGCCACCAGCAGAGATCATGGGGGCCCGGGACTAGCGGACCGCTACGAGCAGTACTTC. This gives the protein CATSRDHGGPGLADRYEQYF.

This sequence joins TRBV19 and TRBJ2-1; possibly TRBD2 for D (5 bases). CDR3 length: 15 amino acids. Trimming took off 3 bases at V and 2 bases at J, with 11 bases between the two ends. Germline values: CDR1 LNHDA, CDR2 SQIVND (reference sequence). This CDR3 is CASSIWESAYNEQFF. The CDR3 region has the DNA TGTGCCAGTAGTATTTGGGAGAGTGCCTACAATGAGCAGTTCTTC.

Comment on this clone: Since the CDR3 does not end with the conserved phenylalanine or tryptophan, this likely comes from a read error. The rearrangement uses TRBV4-1 and TRBJ1-2, with TRBD1 as a possible D gene (5 bases). Between the trimmed V and J ends, which lost 4 bases and 7 bases, there was a span of 16 bases. The germline V gene has CDR1 MGHRA and CDR2 YSYEKL. CDR3 size: 14 residues. The CDR3 nucleotides read TGCGCCAGCAGCCGAGGGGACGGTACGCGTGGCTACACCCTC. The encoded protein is CASSRGDGTRGYTL.

This chain links TRBV28 with TRBJ1-4; D is unresolved. The V end was cut by 6 bases, the J end by 5 bases, with 13 bases between. CDR1 is MDHEN and CDR2 is SYDVKM in the germline V gene. This CDR3 is built from 14 residues. The chain's CDR3 is CASRLDGRNEKLFF. DNA of the CDR3: TGTGCCAGCAGACTGGACGGACGAAATGAAAAACTGTTTTTT.

The chain combines TRBV7-9 with TRBJ1-1, with 8 bases aligning to TRBD1. There are 15 residues in the CDR3. The junction had 7 bases not matched to a gene; V was cut back by 5 bases and J by 2 bases. Germline loops: CDR1 SEHNR, CDR2 FQNEAQ (reference sequence). The CDR3 DNA sequence: TGTGCCAGCAGCGGGCGGACAGGGACTAACACTGAAGCTTTCTTT. This encodes CASSGRTGTNTEAFF.

V usage is TRBV6-5 and J usage is TRBJ2-7; D is perhaps TRBD1 (5 bases). The CDR3 is 15 amino acids. Germline assignment: CDR1 MNHEY and CDR2 SVGAGI. With 3 bases removed from V and 0 bases from J, the gap between germline ends came to 12 bases. Here the CDR3 reads CASSYARANSYEQYF. In DNA, the CDR3 is TGTGCCAGCAGTTATGCCAGGGCGAACTCCTACGAGCAGTACTTC.